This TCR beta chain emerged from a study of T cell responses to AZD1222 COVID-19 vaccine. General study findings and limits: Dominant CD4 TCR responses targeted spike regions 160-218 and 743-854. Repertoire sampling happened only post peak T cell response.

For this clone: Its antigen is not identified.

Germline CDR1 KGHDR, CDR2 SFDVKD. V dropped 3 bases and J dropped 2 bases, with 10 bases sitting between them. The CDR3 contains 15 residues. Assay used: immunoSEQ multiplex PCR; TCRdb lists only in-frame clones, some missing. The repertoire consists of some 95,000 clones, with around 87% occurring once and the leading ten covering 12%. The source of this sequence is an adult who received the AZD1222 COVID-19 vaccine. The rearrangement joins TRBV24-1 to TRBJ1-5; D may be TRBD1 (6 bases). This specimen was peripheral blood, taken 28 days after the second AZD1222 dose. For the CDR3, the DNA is TGTGCCACCAGTGATCCAGGGGCGGGCAATCAGCCCCAGCATTTT. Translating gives CATSDPGAGNQPQHF.